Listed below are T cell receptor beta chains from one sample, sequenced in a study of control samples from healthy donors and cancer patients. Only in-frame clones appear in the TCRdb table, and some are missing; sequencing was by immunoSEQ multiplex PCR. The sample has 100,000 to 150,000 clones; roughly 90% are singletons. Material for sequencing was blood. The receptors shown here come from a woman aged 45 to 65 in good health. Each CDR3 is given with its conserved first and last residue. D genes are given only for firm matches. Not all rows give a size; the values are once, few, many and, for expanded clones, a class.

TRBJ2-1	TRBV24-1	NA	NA	CATSDVGRRRSSYNEQFF	TGTGCCACCAGTGATGTAGGGAGAAGGCGATCCTCCTACAATGAGCAGTTCTTC
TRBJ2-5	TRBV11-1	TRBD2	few	CASSSWTSPQETQYF	TGTGCCAGCAGCTCCTGGACTAGCCCCCAAGAGACCCAGTACTTC
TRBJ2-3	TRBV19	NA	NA	CASRSGFKDTQYF	TGTGCCAGTAGGTCAGGGTTTAAAGATACGCAGTATTTT
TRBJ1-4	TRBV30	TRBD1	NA	CAWMVSGQRREKLFF	TGTGCCTGGATGGTTTCGGGACAGCGAAGAGAAAAACTGTTTTTT
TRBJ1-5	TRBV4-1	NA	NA	CASSQERGQPQHF	TGCGCCAGCAGCCAAGAAAGAGGGCAGCCCCAGCATTTT
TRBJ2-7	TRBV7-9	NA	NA	CASSGDTYEQYF	TGTGCCAGCAGCGGCGATACCTACGAGCAGTACTTC
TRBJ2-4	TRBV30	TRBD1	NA	CAWSGGQLLAKNIQYF	TGTGCCTGGAGTGGGGGACAGCTCTTAGCCAAAAACATTCAGTACTTC
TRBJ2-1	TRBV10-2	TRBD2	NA	CASSALAGGPGEQFF	TGCGCCAGCAGTGCTCTAGCGGGAGGGCCCGGGGAGCAGTTCTTC
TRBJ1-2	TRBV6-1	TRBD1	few	CASSGGQGVKNYGYTF	TGTGCCAGCAGTGGGGGACAGGGAGTCAAAAACTATGGCTACACCTTC
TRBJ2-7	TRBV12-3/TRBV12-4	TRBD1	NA	CASSFRDSYEQYF	TGTGCCAGCAGTTTCCGGGACAGCTACGAGCAGTACTTC
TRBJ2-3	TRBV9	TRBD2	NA	CASSVATYRTSGVSTDTQYF	TGTGCCAGCAGCGTAGCTACGTATCGGACTAGCGGAGTGAGCACAGATACGCAGTATTTT
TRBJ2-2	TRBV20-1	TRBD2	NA	CSASTGTSDTGELFF	TGCAGTGCTAGTACCGGGACTAGTGATACCGGGGAGCTGTTTTTT
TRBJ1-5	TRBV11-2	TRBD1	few	CASSSGQVINQPQHF	TGTGCCAGCAGCTCGGGACAGGTGATCAATCAGCCCCAGCATTTT
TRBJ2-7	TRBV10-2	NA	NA	CASTEQGKGAEQYF	TGCGCCAGCACCGAACAGGGAAAAGGTGCCGAGCAGTACTTC
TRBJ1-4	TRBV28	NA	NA	CASSLPKGNAEKLFF	TGTGCCAGCAGTTTACCTAAGGGGAATGCTGAAAAACTGTTTTTT
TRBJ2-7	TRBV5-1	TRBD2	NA	CASSHASGELYF	TGCGCCAGCAGCCACGCTAGCGGGGAGCTGTACTTC
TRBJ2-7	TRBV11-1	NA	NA	CASSLSRGGEQYF	TGTGCCAGCAGCTTATCTAGGGGAGGCGAGCAGTACTTC
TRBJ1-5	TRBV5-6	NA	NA	CASSSQGFGRQPQHF	TGTGCCAGCAGCTCCCAGGGGTTCGGGCGTCAGCCCCAGCATTTT
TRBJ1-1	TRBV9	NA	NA	CARSGGGDAFF	TGTGCCAGATCGGGCGGAGGGGACGCTTTCTTT
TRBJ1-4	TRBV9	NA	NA	CASSVIGTPATNEKLFF	TGTGCCAGCAGCGTGATAGGGACCCCTGCAACTAATGAAAAACTGTTTTTT
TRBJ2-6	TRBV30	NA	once	CAWKPSGANVLTF	TGTGCCTGGAAGCCTTCTGGGGCCAACGTCCTGACTTTC
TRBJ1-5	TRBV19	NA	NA	CASSIRGAGQPQHF	TGTGCCAGTAGTATTCGGGGGGCGGGACAGCCCCAGCATTTT
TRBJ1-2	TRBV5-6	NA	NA	CASSLAGGFSYGYTF	TGTGCCAGCAGCTTGGCCGGAGGGTTTAGCTATGGCTACACCTTC
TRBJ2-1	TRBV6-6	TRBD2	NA	CASSRGGREGRGEQFF	TGTGCCAGCAGCCGAGGTGGGCGGGAGGGCCGAGGTGAGCAGTTCTTC
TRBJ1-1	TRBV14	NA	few	CASSQIGTGIAFF	TGTGCCAGCAGCCAAATCGGCACCGGAATAGCTTTCTTT
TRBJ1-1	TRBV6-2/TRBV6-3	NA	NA	CASSYPTGGSGLPKEAFF	TGTGCCAGCAGTTACCCGACGGGGGGAAGTGGACTCCCTAAAGAAGCTTTCTTT
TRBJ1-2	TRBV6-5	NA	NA	CASSPGFVGYTF	TGTGCCAGCAGTCCGGGATTCGTAGGCTACACCTTC
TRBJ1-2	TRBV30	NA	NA	CACGLANYGYTF	TGTGCCTGTGGCCTAGCCAACTATGGCTACACCTTC
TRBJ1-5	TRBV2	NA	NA	CASSLTVSNQPQHF	TGTGCCAGCAGTCTGACAGTTAGCAATCAGCCCCAGCATTTT
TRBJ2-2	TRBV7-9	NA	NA	CASSYHRVGAGELFF	TGTGCCAGCAGCTATCACAGGGTAGGAGCCGGGGAGCTGTTTTTT
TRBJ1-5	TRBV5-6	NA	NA	CASSLPDRLVGSRQPQHF	TGTGCCAGCAGCTTACCCGACAGGCTAGTCGGGTCGAGGCAGCCCCAGCATTTT
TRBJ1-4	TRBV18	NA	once	CASSPRGGEGLFF	TGTGCCAGCTCACCCAGAGGCGGCGAGGGGCTGTTTTTT
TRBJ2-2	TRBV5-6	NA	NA	CASSLNLGTGELFF	TGTGCCAGCAGTTTGAATCTGGGGACCGGGGAGCTGTTTTTT
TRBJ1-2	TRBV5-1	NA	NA	CASSLGRGVDYGYTF	TGCGCCAGCAGCTTGGGTCGCGGGGTTGACTATGGCTACACCTTC
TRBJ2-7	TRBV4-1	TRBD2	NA	CASSQDSGGRIWAYEQYF	TGCGCCAGCAGCCAAGATTCGGGGGGGCGAATTTGGGCCTACGAGCAGTACTTC
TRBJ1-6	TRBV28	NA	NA	CASSLGGQSSPLHF	TGTGCCAGCAGTTTAGGGGGGCAGAGTTCACCCCTCCACTTT
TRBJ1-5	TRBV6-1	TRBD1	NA	CASSDRTGSQPQHF	TGTGCCAGCAGTGACAGGACAGGTTCTCAGCCCCAGCATTTT
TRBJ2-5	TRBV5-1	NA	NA	CASSSATSLETQYF	TGCGCCAGCAGCTCCGCAACTAGTCTCGAGACCCAGTACTTC
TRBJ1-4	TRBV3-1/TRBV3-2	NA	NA	CASSHRDVGEKLFF	TGTGCCAGCAGCCACAGGGACGTGGGTGAAAAACTGTTTTTT
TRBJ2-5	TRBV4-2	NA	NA	CASSQGRGEETQYF	TGTGCCAGCAGCCAAGGGAGGGGGGAGGAGACCCAGTACTTC
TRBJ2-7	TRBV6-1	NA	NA	CASSEYEQYF	TGTGCCAGCAGTGAATACGAGCAGTACTTC
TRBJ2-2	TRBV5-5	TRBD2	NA	CASSFTRGRADTGELFF	TGTGCCAGCAGCTTTACCCGGGGGAGGGCGGACACCGGGGAGCTGTTTTTT
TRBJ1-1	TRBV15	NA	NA	CATSRQGGTEAFF	TGTGCCACCAGCAGACAGGGTGGCACTGAAGCTTTCTTT
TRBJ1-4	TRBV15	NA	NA	CATRNGPLEKLFF	TGTGCCACCAGGAATGGTCCCCTTGAAAAACTGTTTTTT
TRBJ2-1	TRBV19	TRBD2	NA	CASSIGGRAVNEQFF	TGTGCCAGTAGTATTGGAGGGAGGGCCGTGAATGAGCAGTTCTTC
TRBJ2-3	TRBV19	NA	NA	CASSTEGSSGTDTQYF	TGTGCCAGTAGTACGGAGGGGTCTTCGGGCACAGATACGCAGTATTTT
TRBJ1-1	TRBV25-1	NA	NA	CASRYSGETEAFF	TGTGCCAGCAGATATTCAGGCGAAACTGAAGCTTTCTTT
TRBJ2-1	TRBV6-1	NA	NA	CASSEAVFSYNEQFF	TGTGCCAGCAGTGAAGCAGTATTCTCCTACAATGAGCAGTTCTTC
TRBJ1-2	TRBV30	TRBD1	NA	CAWGRTGGGYTF	TGTGCCTGGGGCCGGACAGGAGGAGGCTACACCTTC
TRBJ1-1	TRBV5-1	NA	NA	CASSLQGTSNTEAFF	TGCGCCAGCAGCTTGCAGGGGACCTCGAACACTGAAGCTTTCTTT
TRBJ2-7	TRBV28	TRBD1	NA	CASSPWGTGQGGEQYF	TGTGCCAGCAGTCCTTGGGGGACCGGACAGGGGGGTGAGCAGTACTTC
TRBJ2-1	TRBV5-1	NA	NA	CASSLAGGGGYNEQFF	TGCGCCAGCAGCTTGGCCGGAGGGGGAGGGTACAATGAGCAGTTCTTC
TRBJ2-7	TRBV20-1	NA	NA	CSASLGGQTYEQYF	TGCAGTGCTAGTCTAGGCGGCCAAACCTACGAGCAGTACTTC
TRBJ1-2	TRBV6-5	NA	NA	CASSPSGIQGDGYTF	TGTGCCAGCAGTCCATCAGGGATACAAGGGGATGGCTACACCTTC